The rows below give T cell receptor beta chains drawn from one sample of a study of blood T cell repertoires in COVID-19. Assay: immunoSEQ multiplex PCR; the TCRdb copy retains only in-frame clones and omits some. The repertoire holds about 120,000 clones, with roughly four fifths as singletons. Sequenced input: peripheral blood. These receptors originate from a man aged 55 to 70 with acute or convalescent COVID-19. Each CDR3 is given with its conserved first and last residue. A D gene is named only where the DNA matches it firmly. Clone size is stated in some rows and not others, as once, few, many or a class when expanded.

>TRBV5-1|TRBJ1-4|TRBD1|.
CASSPGTGGAEKLFF
TGCGCCAGCAGCCCAGGGACAGGCGGAGCGGAAAAACTGTTTTTT
>TRBV27|TRBJ2-6|.|.
CASTTPGTGANVLTF
TGTGCCAGCACGACGCCAGGGACTGGGGCCAACGTCCTGACTTTC
>TRBV9|TRBJ2-5|TRBD2|.
CASSVAGTRLETQYF
TGTGCCAGCAGCGTAGCCGGGACTAGACTTGAGACCCAGTACTTC
>TRBV21-1|TRBJ2-7|.|.
CASSQGRSYEQYF
TGTGCCAGCAGTCAGGGCAGATCCTACGAGCAGTACTTC
>TRBV24-1|TRBJ1-2|TRBD1|.
CATSAGTVYGYTF
TGTGCCACCAGTGCCGGGACAGTCTATGGCTACACCTTC
>TRBV27|TRBJ1-6|TRBD1|.
CASSWTGGNSPLHF
TGTGCCAGCAGTTGGACAGGGGGAAATTCACCCCTCCACTTT
>TRBV5-1|TRBJ1-3|TRBD1|few
CASSLGGQGAGNTIYF
TGCGCCAGCAGCTTGGGAGGCCAGGGGGCCGGAAACACCATATATTTT
>TRBV19|TRBJ2-3|TRBD2|.
CASSKNSGGPTDTQYF
TGTGCCAGTAGTAAGAATAGCGGGGGGCCCACAGATACGCAGTATTTT
>TRBV29-1|TRBJ2-2|TRBD2|.
CSVQGLAPNTGELFF
TGCAGCGTTCAGGGACTAGCGCCGAACACCGGGGAGCTGTTTTTT
>TRBV7-3|TRBJ2-2|.|few
CASSSRDKKGGELFF
TGTGCCAGCAGCTCCCGGGACAAAAAGGGTGGGGAGCTGTTTTTT
>TRBV11-2|TRBJ2-1|.|.
CASSLLEGGSYNEQFF
TGTGCCAGCAGCTTATTGGAAGGAGGCTCCTACAATGAGCAGTTCTTC
>TRBV4-2|TRBJ2-3|TRBD2|.
CASSQATSGGGNTQYF
TGTGCCAGCAGCCAGGCGACTAGCGGGGGGGGTAATACGCAGTATTTT
>TRBV19|TRBJ1-1|.|.
CASIAGWGAEAFF
TGTGCCAGTATCGCTGGATGGGGGGCTGAAGCTTTCTTT
>TRBV5-1|TRBJ1-3|.|.
CASSAYQGGGNTIYF
TGCGCCAGCAGCGCCTACCAGGGAGGGGGAAACACCATATATTTT
>TRBV3-1/TRBV3-2|TRBJ1-1|TRBD1|once
CASSHRTGATNTEAFF
TGTGCCAGCAGCCACCGGACAGGGGCTACAAACACTGAAGCTTTCTTT
>TRBV5-4|TRBJ2-1|TRBD2|.
CASSPVPSGVQFF
TGTGCCAGCAGCCCTGTTCCCAGCGGGGTGCAGTTCTTC
>TRBV11-2|TRBJ1-3|TRBD1|.
CASSPGTGGNTIYF
TGTGCCAGCAGCCCGGGGACAGGTGGAAACACCATATATTTT
>TRBV24-1|TRBJ1-2|.|.
CEFPEGAIYAYTF
TGTGAATTCCCGGAAGGGGCGATCTATGCCTACACCTTC
>TRBV4-1|TRBJ2-7|.|.
CASSLGRGSSYEQYF
TGCGCCAGCAGCCTAGGGAGAGGGAGCTCCTACGAGCAGTACTTC
>TRBV5-6|TRBJ2-2|TRBD2|once
CASSWGTRSFTGELFF
TGTGCCAGCAGCTGGGGGACTAGATCTTTCACCGGGGAGCTGTTTTTT
>TRBV29-1|TRBJ2-3|TRBD2|.
CSVELAGARSTDTQYF
TGCAGCGTTGAATTAGCGGGAGCGCGTAGCACAGATACGCAGTATTTT
>TRBV7-8|TRBJ1-6|TRBD1|many
CASSLDGRGDSPLHF
TGTGCCAGCAGCTTAGATGGCAGGGGGGATTCACCCCTCCACTTT
>TRBV6-5|TRBJ2-6|.|.
CASRTGSSGANVLTF
TGTGCCAGCAGGACCGGGAGCTCTGGGGCCAACGTCCTGACTTTC
>TRBV7-8|TRBJ1-1|.|.
CASSLVGRGATEAFF
TGTGCCAGCAGCTTAGTCGGTCGGGGAGCAACTGAAGCTTTCTTT
>TRBV9|TRBJ1-3|TRBD1|.
CASSAGTGRNTIYF
TGTGCCAGCAGCGCCGGGACAGGACGAAACACCATATATTTT
>TRBV7-3|TRBJ2-1|TRBD1|.
CASSQGGTGDNEQFF
TGTGCCAGCAGCCAAGGCGGGACAGGGGACAATGAGCAGTTCTTC
>TRBV25-1|TRBJ2-1|TRBD1|.
CASRAGTANEQFF
TGTGCCAGCAGGGCCGGGACAGCCAATGAGCAGTTCTTC
>TRBV5-1|TRBJ2-5|TRBD2|.
CASSSNGRAQETQYF
TGCGCCAGCAGCTCCAACGGGAGGGCCCAAGAGACCCAGTACTTC
>TRBV19|TRBJ1-2|TRBD1|.
CASSRLDRAGDYGYTF
TGTGCCAGTAGTAGACTGGACAGGGCGGGGGACTATGGCTACACCTTC
>TRBV6-5|TRBJ1-2|.|once
CASNQMGGAYGYTF
TGTGCCAGCAACCAAATGGGAGGGGCCTATGGCTACACCTTC
>TRBV5-1|TRBJ2-1|TRBD2|.
CASSFSSGSYNEQFF
TGCGCCAGCAGCTTCTCAAGCGGGAGCTACAATGAGCAGTTCTTC
>TRBV27|TRBJ1-1|.|.
CASSPRDRGALNTEAFF
TGTGCCAGCAGTCCCAGGGATAGGGGCGCGTTGAACACTGAAGCTTTCTTT
>TRBV6-6|TRBJ1-1|.|.
CASSQGGSGVGTEAFF
TGTGCCAGCAGTCAAGGCGGGTCAGGGGTGGGCACTGAAGCTTTCTTT
>TRBV4-1|TRBJ2-7|TRBD2|.
CASSQAISLAGYEQYF
TGCGCCAGCAGCCAAGCGATCAGCCTAGCGGGCTACGAGCAGTACTTC
>TRBV5-1|TRBJ2-7|.|.
CASSLGRASYEQYF
TGCGCCAGCAGCCTCGGTAGAGCATCTTACGAGCAGTACTTC
>TRBV25-1|TRBJ2-7|.|.
CASSLYYEQYF
TGTGCCAGCAGTTTATACTACGAGCAGTACTTC
>TRBV14|TRBJ1-1|.|.
CASTLLGATEAFF
TGTGCCAGCACCCTGTTGGGGGCTACTGAAGCTTTCTTT
>TRBV9|TRBJ2-1|TRBD1|.
CASSVLDRGGLDEQFF
TGTGCCAGCAGCGTCCTAGACAGGGGGGGATTGGATGAGCAGTTCTTC
>TRBV9|TRBJ2-3|TRBD2|.
CASSPPRTSGLLQYF
TGTGCCAGCAGCCCCCCCAGGACTAGCGGACTATTGCAGTATTTT
>TRBV27|TRBJ2-7|TRBD1|.
CASSLSNRGRLEQYF
TGTGCCAGCAGTTTATCAAACAGGGGGCGTCTCGAGCAGTACTTC
>TRBV12-3/TRBV12-4|TRBJ1-1|.|.
CASSSRGNTEAFF
TGTGCCAGCAGTTCGAGAGGGAACACTGAAGCTTTCTTT
>TRBV10-3|TRBJ2-5|.|.
CAISESKGGEQETQYF
TGTGCCATCAGTGAGTCGAAGGGCGGGGAACAAGAGACCCAGTACTTC
>TRBV12-5|TRBJ1-4|.|.
CASGVGRWGEKLFF
TGTGCTAGTGGGGTAGGGAGGTGGGGGGAAAAACTGTTTTTT
>TRBV7-2|TRBJ2-3|TRBD2|.
CASRTTSGRVDTQYF
TGTGCCAGCAGAACGACAAGCGGGAGGGTAGATACGCAGTATTTT
>TRBV5-1|TRBJ1-2|.|once
CASSSIRGGGYTF
TGCGCCAGCAGCTCGATAAGGGGAGGTGGCTACACCTTC
>TRBV19|TRBJ2-3|TRBD1|.
CASTPGQGALSTDTQYF
TGTGCCAGTACCCCAGGACAGGGGGCTTTAAGCACAGATACGCAGTATTTT
>TRBV30|TRBJ1-1|.|.
CAWERTRNTEAFF
TGTGCCTGGGAGAGGACACGCAACACTGAAGCTTTCTTT
>TRBV6-5|TRBJ2-2|TRBD2|.
CATIAGGHTGELFF
TGTGCCACCATAGCGGGGGGGCACACCGGGGAGCTGTTTTTT
>TRBV3-1/TRBV3-2|TRBJ1-2|.|.
CASSQVPGALNYGYTF
TGTGCCAGCAGCCAAGTCCCAGGGGCGCTAAACTATGGCTACACCTTC
>TRBV6-5|TRBJ1-1|.|few
CATRRGHAFF
TGTGCCACCCGGCGCGGGCACGCTTTCTTT
>TRBV5-1|TRBJ1-2|.|few
CASSFAGEHGYTF
TGCGCCAGCAGCTTCGCAGGGGAGCATGGCTACACCTTC
>TRBV12-3/TRBV12-4|TRBJ1-3|TRBD1|.
CASSRQGGNTIYF
TGTGCCAGCAGTCGACAGGGAGGAAACACCATATATTTT
>TRBV2|TRBJ1-5|.|.
CASSEGVWGGRQPQHF
TGTGCCAGCAGTGAAGGAGTATGGGGGGGCCGCCAGCCCCAGCATTTT
>TRBV5-1|TRBJ1-4|TRBD1|.
CASSVIGTGNEKLFF
TGCGCCAGCAGCGTCATCGGGACAGGGAACGAAAAACTGTTTTTT
>TRBV11-2|TRBJ1-2|.|.
CASSSKNYGYTF
TGTGCCAGCAGTTCTAAAAACTATGGCTACACCTTC
>TRBV23-1|TRBJ2-7|.|few
CASSQSQGGPHYEQYF
TGCGCCAGCAGTCAATCCCAGGGAGGACCGCACTACGAGCAGTACTTC
>TRBV10-1|TRBJ1-1|.|.
CASSGTGYGEAFF
TGCGCCAGCAGCGGCACAGGGTACGGTGAAGCTTTCTTT